This T cell receptor beta chain originates from a study of T-cell memory formation after mild COVID-19. Across the study: Largely, the TCR clusters proved donor specific. Points from the study as a whole: Whether day 37 second-wave clones are SARS-CoV-2-specific was not confirmed. Pre-infection memory already had some responding clones, implying cross-reactive memory joined.

TCR alpha and TCR beta cDNA libraries with sample barcodes and UMIs came from 5'RACE using constant-segment primers. MiXCR, applied by TCRdb to the 5' RACE reads, yields one record per CDR3 protein. The sample lists fewer than 300,000 distinct CDR3 sequences, more than 15% occurring once. With regard to this clonotype: Its antigen remains unidentified.

Germline loops: CDR1 SGHTA, CDR2 FQGNSA. CDR3 length: 13 residues. The V end lost 8 bases, the J end lost 2 bases, and 12 bases lay between the germline ends. This chain joins TRBV7-2 and TRBJ2-5; possibly TRBD2 for D (6 bases). The receptor was derived from a man between 18 and 29 years old who had mild COVID-19 (a few samples of this study predate the infection). Cell type and time point are not known. Sequencing was performed on PBMCs or a T cell subset sorted from them (not recorded which). The CDR3 sequence: CASGPGGQETQYF. CDR3 in DNA: TGTGCCAGCGGGCCCGGAGGGCAAGAGACCCAGTACTTC.